This T cell receptor (beta chain) stems from a study of OX40 agonist ivuxolimab in advanced cancers. Study details: Given to patients was ivuxolimab, an agonistic anti-OX40 (CD134) antibody. Three partial responders included one hepatocellular carcinoma patient and two cutaneous melanoma patients. Study observations and caveats: Part of the nonresponder group also had normalized T-cell clonal expansion that was low.

Libraries were prepared by immunoSEQ multiplex PCR; TCRdb keeps only in-frame clonotypes and omits some of them. The data show some 82,000 clones, 94% seen once. The CDR3 is 15 amino acids. Germline CDR1 is GTSNPN and CDR2 is SVGIG (reference sequence). Unmatched junction bases numbered 9, after V lost 7 bases and J lost 2 bases. Details on this clone: Its antigen remains unidentified.

This receptor was identified in an adult with an advanced solid tumor such as melanoma, head and neck, liver or kidney cancer. Here the sequenced sample was CD4+ or CD8+ T cells sorted from blood, taken in a trial of the OX40 agonist ivuxolimab. The chain employs TRBV30 and TRBJ2-1, with 9 nucleotides matching TRBD2. Written as DNA, the CDR3 is TGTGCCTCTGCGCGGGAGGGCCCCCCCTACAATGAGCAGTTCTTC. As protein: CASAREGPPYNEQFF.